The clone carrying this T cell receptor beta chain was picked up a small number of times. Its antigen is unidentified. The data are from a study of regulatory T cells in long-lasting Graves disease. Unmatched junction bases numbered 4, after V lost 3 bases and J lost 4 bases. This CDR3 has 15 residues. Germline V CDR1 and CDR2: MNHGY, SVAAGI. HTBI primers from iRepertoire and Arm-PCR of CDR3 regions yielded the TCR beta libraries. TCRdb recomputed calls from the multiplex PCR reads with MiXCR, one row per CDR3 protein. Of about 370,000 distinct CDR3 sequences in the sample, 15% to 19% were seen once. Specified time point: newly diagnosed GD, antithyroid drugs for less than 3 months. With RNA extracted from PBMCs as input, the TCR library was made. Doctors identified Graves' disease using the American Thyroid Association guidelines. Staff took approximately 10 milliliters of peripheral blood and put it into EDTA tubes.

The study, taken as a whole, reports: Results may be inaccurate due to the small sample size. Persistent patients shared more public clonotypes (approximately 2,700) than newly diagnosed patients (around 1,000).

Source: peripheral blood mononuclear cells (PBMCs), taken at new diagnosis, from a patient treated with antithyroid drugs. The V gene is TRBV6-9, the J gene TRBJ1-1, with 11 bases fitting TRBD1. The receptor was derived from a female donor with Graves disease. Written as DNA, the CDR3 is TGTGCCAGCAGTTACTTGGGACAGGGGGGCACTGAAGCTTTCTTT. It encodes CASSYLGQGGTEAFF.